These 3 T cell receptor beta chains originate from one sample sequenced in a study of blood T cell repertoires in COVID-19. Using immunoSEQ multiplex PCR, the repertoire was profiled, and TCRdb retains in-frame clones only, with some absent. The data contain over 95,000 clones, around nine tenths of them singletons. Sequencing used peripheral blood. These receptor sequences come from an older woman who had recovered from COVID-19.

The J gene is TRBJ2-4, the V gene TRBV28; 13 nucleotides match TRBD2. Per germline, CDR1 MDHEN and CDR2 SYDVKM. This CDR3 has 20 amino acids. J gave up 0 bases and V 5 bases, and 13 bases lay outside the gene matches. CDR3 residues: CASSLGLAGELILAKNIQYF. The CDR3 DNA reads TGTGCCAGCAGTCTTGGACTAGCGGGAGAGTTAATACTAGCCAAAAACATTCAGTACTTC.

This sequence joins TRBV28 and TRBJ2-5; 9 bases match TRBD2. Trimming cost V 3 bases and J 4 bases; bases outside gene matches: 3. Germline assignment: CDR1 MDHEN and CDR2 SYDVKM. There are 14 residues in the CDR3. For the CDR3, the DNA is TGTGCCAGCAGTTTGAGCGGGGGGTTAGAGACCCAGTACTTC. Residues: CASSLSGGLETQYF.

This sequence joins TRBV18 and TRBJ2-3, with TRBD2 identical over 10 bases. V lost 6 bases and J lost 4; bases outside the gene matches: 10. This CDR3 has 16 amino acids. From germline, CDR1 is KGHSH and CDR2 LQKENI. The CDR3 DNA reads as TGTGCCAGCTCGCGGAGTCAGCGGGGGGGGCCAGATACGCAGTATTTT. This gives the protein CASSRSQRGGPDTQYF.